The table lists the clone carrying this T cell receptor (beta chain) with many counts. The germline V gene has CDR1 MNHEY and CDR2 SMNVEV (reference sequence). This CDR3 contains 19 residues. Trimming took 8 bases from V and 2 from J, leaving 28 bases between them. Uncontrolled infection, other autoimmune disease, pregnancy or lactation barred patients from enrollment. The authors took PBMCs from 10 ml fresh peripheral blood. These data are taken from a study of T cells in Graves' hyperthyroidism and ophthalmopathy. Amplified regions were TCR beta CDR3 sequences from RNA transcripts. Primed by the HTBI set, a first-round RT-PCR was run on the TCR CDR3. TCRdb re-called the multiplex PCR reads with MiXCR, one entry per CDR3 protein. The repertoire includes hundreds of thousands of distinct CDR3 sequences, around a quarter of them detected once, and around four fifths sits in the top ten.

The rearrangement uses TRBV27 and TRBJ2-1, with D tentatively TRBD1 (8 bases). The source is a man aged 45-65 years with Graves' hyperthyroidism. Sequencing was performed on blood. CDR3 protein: CASHPGTGRAGATYNEQFF. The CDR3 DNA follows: TGTGCCAGCCACCCCGGGACAGGAAGGGCGGGAGCTACCTACAATGAGCAGTTCTTC.